The 29 T cell receptor beta chains presented below share a single source sample, sequenced in a study of identical twins (dated by TCRdb to 2015 to 2016). Library generation was performed with 5' RACE. Sequencing took place on an Illumina HiSeq 2000. The raw public reads went through TCRdb reprocessing: fastp at Q25, MiXCR clone calling, in-frame beta chains kept. Each entry merges the rows of one CDR3 protein and shows their most common DNA and genes. This sample has about 200,000 distinct CDR3 sequences in its table, and under 10% of those were observed once. The ten largest clones take up around 1.8% of the sample. The same sample was also used in a study of yellow fever vaccine responses in identical twins.

The sequencing sample was made of memory (CD45RO+) T cells sorted from blood. The sample's cell subset or site label is to be understood as: CD45RO+ enriched T cells. These receptors originate from a woman between 18 and 29 years old in good health.

The chain combines TRBV7-3 with TRBJ2-2, with a possible D match to TRBD1 (5 bases). CDR1 and CDR2 (germline): SGHTA, FQGTGA. The CDR3 is 14 residues long. V was trimmed by 5 bases and J by 9 bases, leaving 16 bases between them. The CDR3 reads CASSLDSGFRELFF. The CDR3 bases are TGTGCCAGCAGCCTCGACTCAGGGTTCCGGGAGCTGTTTTTT.

This chain connects TRBV20-1 to TRBJ2-3; D is perhaps TRBD1 (5 bases). Germline-derived CDR1 and CDR2 are DFQATT and SNEGSKA (reference sequence). Trimming stripped 1 base from V and 6 bases from J, with 14 bases between. This CDR3 has 14 residues. The CDR3 spells CSARGRAGPDTQYF. The CDR3, as DNA: TGCAGTGCTAGAGGAAGGGCAGGGCCGGATACGCAGTATTTT.

This clonotype was counted a few times. This chain joins TRBV6-1 and TRBJ2-7, with 10 nucleotides matching TRBD2. Per germline, CDR1 MNHNS and CDR2 SASEGT. After removal of 6 bases from V and 0 bases from J, the junction contained 14 bases not matched to a gene. This CDR3 is 18 amino acids long. The DNA of the CDR3 is TGTGCCAGCAGAATAGCGGGAGGAACCCCTTCTTACTCCTACGAGCAGTACTTC. Protein: CASRIAGGTPSYSYEQYF.

In this sample, this clonotype turned up a few times. CDR3 nucleotide sequence: TGTGCCAGCAGTCCCGTTAGAGGTGCTGGGGCCAACGTCCTGACTTTC. Translated, it gives CASSPVRGAGANVLTF. The rearrangement joins TRBV27 to TRBJ2-6; the D is unclear. The CDR3 length is 16 residues. V was clipped by 5 bases and J by 2 bases, with 13 bases between them. The germline V gene encodes CDR1 MNHEY and CDR2 SMNVEV (reference sequence).

Many counts were recorded for this clonotype. CDR3 protein: CASSHPTVAGGYNEQFF. DNA for the CDR3: TGTGCCAGCAGCCATCCCACAGTAGCGGGGGGGTACAATGAGCAGTTCTTC. The genes are TRBV14 and TRBJ2-1; 11 nucleotides align to TRBD2. Germline CDR1 and CDR2: SGHDN and FVKESK. This CDR3 contains 17 residues. After removal of 3 bases from V and 4 bases from J, the junction contained 8 bases not matched to a gene.

This clonotype was observed a few times. The V and J genes are TRBV28 and TRBJ2-1; tentative D call: TRBD1 (6 bases). The CDR3 has 13 amino acids. Trimming stripped 10 bases from V and 4 bases from J, with 14 bases between. The germline CDR1 and CDR2 sequences are MDHEN and SYDVKM. CDR3 in DNA: TGTGCCACGACAGGCCCTTTTTACAATGAGCAGTTCTTC. Translation gives CATTGPFYNEQFF.

The chain employs TRBV5-1 and TRBJ2-3, with D uncertain. Germline loops: CDR1 SGHRS, CDR2 YFSETQ. The CDR3 sequence is 13 residues long. V lost 0 bases to trimming and J lost 4 bases, with 6 bases between them. CDR3 nucleotide sequence: TGCGCCAGCAGCTTGGATTGGGCAGATACGCAGTATTTT. Amino acid sequence: CASSLDWADTQYF.

This clonotype was recorded a few times. CDR3 loop: CASSLRGNTIYF. DNA for the CDR3: TGTGCCAGCAGCCTTCGGGGAAACACCATATATTTT. This chain links TRBV5-6 with TRBJ1-3; unclear D gene. CDR3 length equals 12 residues. V was cut by 4 bases and J by 4 bases, with 6 bases left in between. CDR1 and CDR2 (germline): SGHDT, YYEEEE. Full variable domain (rest looked up from reference TRBV5-6 and TRBJ1-3): DAGVTQSPTHLIKTRGQQVTLRCSPKSGHDTVSWYQQALGQGPQFIFQYYEEEERQRGNFPDRFSGHQFPNYSSELNVNALLLGDSALYLCASSLRGNTIYFGEGSWLTVV.

The chain is built from TRBV27 and TRBJ2-3; TRBD1 matches at 10 bases. In germline, CDR1 is MNHEY, CDR2 SMNVEV (reference sequence). CDR3 size: 16 residues. V lost 4 bases, J lost 7 bases, and 11 bases stayed unmatched. Written as DNA, the CDR3 is TGTGCCAGCAGTTCCAGAACCGGGACAGGGGCAAATACGCAGTATTTT. Amino acid sequence: CASSSRTGTGANTQYF.

This clonotype was recorded a few times. This chain links TRBV6-4 with TRBJ2-1, with TRBD2 identical over 7 bases. The CDR3 runs to 14 residues. The ends lost 3 bases at V and 10 bases at J; junction bases unmatched: 9. Germline lookup yields CDR1 MRHNA and CDR2 SNTAGT. CDR3 sequence: CASSEGLTVREQFF. The DNA of the CDR3 is TGTGCCAGCAGTGAGGGACTAACGGTGAGGGAGCAGTTCTTC.

The rearrangement uses TRBV10-3 and TRBJ2-7; 8 bases line up with TRBD2. With 2 bases clipped from V and 2 bases from J, the junction kept 5 bases outside the gene matches. The CDR3 is 15 amino acids. CDR1 and CDR2 (germline): ENHRY, SYGVKD. CDR3 coding DNA: TGTGCCATCAGTGAGGCGGGAGGACGAACCTACGAGCAGTACTTC. Protein product: CAISEAGGRTYEQYF.

This clonotype was detected only a few times. The CDR3 coding sequence is TGTGCCAGCAGTGAGATCAGTCGAATGAACACTGAAGCTTTCTTT. Protein sequence: CASSEISRMNTEAFF. V is TRBV12-3 or TRBV12-4 and J is TRBJ1-1; D unresolved. V lost 5 bases, J lost 0 bases, and 13 bases lay in between. There are 15 residues in the CDR3.

This clonotype turned up a few times. The chain uses TRBV5-1 and TRBJ2-3; TRBD2 is a possible D gene (5 bases). Germline CDR1 and CDR2: SGHRS and YFSETQ. The CDR3 is 14 amino acids. The V end lost 0 bases, the J end lost 1 base, and 6 bases lay between the germline ends. As DNA, the CDR3 is TGCGCCAGCAGCTTGGAGGAGGGCACAGATACGCAGTATTTT. Protein product: CASSLEEGTDTQYF.

This clonotype was counted between two and nine times. The gene calls are TRBV6-1 and TRBJ2-7, with TRBD1 identical over 9 bases. CDR3 length: 15 amino acids. With V trimmed by 6 bases and J by 3 bases, 9 bases remained unmatched. Germline assignment: CDR1 MNHNS and CDR2 SASEGT. CDR3 loop: CASSSPGTGYYEQYF. DNA for the CDR3: TGTGCCAGCAGCTCACCCGGGACAGGGTACTACGAGCAGTACTTC.

The chain combines TRBV6-1 with TRBJ2-5; 8 bases map to TRBD2. Losses at the gene ends were 6 bases for V and 2 bases for J; bases not matched to a gene: 14. The CDR3 has 17 residues. The V gene's germline CDR1 is MNHNS and CDR2 SASEGT. In DNA form, the CDR3 reads TGTGCCAGCAGCCGAGGGGGGCTAGCGGGCGTACAAGAGACCCAGTACTTC. Its protein product is CASSRGGLAGVQETQYF.

The chain has TRBV7-8 and TRBJ2-7, with TRBD1 identical over 7 bases. CDR3 length equals 13 residues. Per germline, CDR1 SGHVS and CDR2 FQNEAQ. The J segment lost 3 bases and the V segment lost 5 bases, leaving 4 bases of the junction unmatched. The CDR3 spells CASSKDRNYEQYF. Written as DNA, the CDR3 is TGTGCCAGCAGCAAGGACAGGAACTACGAGCAGTACTTC.

This clonotype was found a few times. The chain combines TRBV29-1 with TRBJ2-5; TRBD2 is a possible D gene (5 bases). The CDR3 length is 12 residues. Germline V gives CDR1 SQVTM, CDR2 ANQGSEA. With 7 bases removed from V and 4 bases from J, the gap between germline ends came to 13 bases. Here the CDR3 DNA reads TGCAGCGCGGACGAGGCGGGAGAGACCCAGTACTTC. Amino acids: CSADEAGETQYF. Supplemented by reference TRBV29-1 and TRBJ2-5, the full variable domain reads SAVISQKPSRDICQRGTSLTIQCQVDSQVTMMFWYRQQPGQSLTLIATANQGSEATYESGFVIDKFPISRPNLTFSTLTVSNMSPEDSSIYLCSADEAGETQYFGPGTRLLVL.

This clonotype has more than one count but fewer than ten. The CDR3 region has the DNA TGTGCCAGCAGCTGGGACGCCCATGTAGGCGGGGAGCTGTTTTTT. Residues: CASSWDAHVGGELFF. The chain uses TRBV6-1 and TRBJ2-2; D possibly matches TRBD1 or TRBD2 (5 bases each). Germline assignment: CDR1 MNHNS and CDR2 SASEGT. Trimming left V 6 bases short and J 7 bases short, with 18 bases between. This CDR3 contains 15 residues.

The chain is built from TRBV24-1 and TRBJ2-5; 10 positions agree with TRBD2. After removal of 10 bases from V and 4 bases from J, the junction contained 14 bases not matched to a gene. Germline CDR1 KGHDR, CDR2 SFDVKD. This CDR3 contains 16 residues. The CDR3 nucleotides are TGTGCCACGTCGAGTCTAGCGGGAGTCAGGGGAGAGACCCAGTACTTC. It specifies CATSSLAGVRGETQYF.

This clonotype has a count of ten or more. The J gene is TRBJ2-3, the V gene TRBV7-8, with 8 bases aligning to TRBD2. The CDR3 runs to 16 residues. J gave up 2 bases and V 2 bases, and 6 bases lay outside the gene matches. Germline V CDR1 and CDR2: SGHVS, FQNEAQ. The chain's CDR3 is CASSLKLGGATDTQYF. Here the CDR3 DNA reads TGTGCCAGCAGCTTAAAGCTCGGGGGGGCCACAGATACGCAGTATTTT.

This clonotype showed up many times. The V gene is TRBV6-2 or TRBV6-3, the J gene TRBJ2-2; D ambiguous. Looked up from germline, CDR1 is MNHEY and CDR2 is SVGEGT. The V end was cut by 6 bases, the J end by 1 base, with 9 bases between. This CDR3 spans 14 amino acids. CDR3 DNA sequence: TGTGCCAGCAGCAGGAGCTTGAACACCGGGGAGCTGTTTTTT. It codes for CASSRSLNTGELFF.

V is TRBV2 and J is TRBJ2-2; D ambiguous. The length of the CDR3 is 13 residues. The germline V gene encodes CDR1 SNHLY and CDR2 FYNNEI. V was trimmed by 6 bases and J by 4 bases, leaving 9 bases between them. CDR3 nucleotides: TGTGCCAGCAGGGCCGAACCCACCGGGGAGCTGTTTTTT. This sequence encodes CASRAEPTGELFF.

The chain is built from TRBV6-2 or TRBV6-3 and TRBJ2-5; tentative D call: TRBD2 (6 bases). CDR3 length: 16 amino acids. V lost 0 bases and J 2 bases, leaving 13 bases between the germline ends. Germline loops: CDR1 MNHEY, CDR2 SVGEGT. The CDR3 DNA is TGTGCCAGCAGTTACTCGGCGGGGAACCTTCAAGAGACCCAGTACTTC. Amino acid sequence: CASSYSAGNLQETQYF.

This clonotype was picked up many times. The chain has TRBV7-3 and TRBJ2-1; either TRBD1 or TRBD2 may fit D (6 bases each). CDR1 and CDR2 (germline): SGHTA, FQGTGA. With 5 bases removed from V and 5 bases from J, the gap between germline ends came to 13 bases. The CDR3 consists of 14 residues. CDR3 DNA sequence: TGTGCCAGCAGCCCCCGGGGGCGAGACAATGAGCAGTTCTTC. It codes for CASSPRGRDNEQFF.

This clonotype was observed a few times. The chain joins TRBV5-6 to TRBJ2-3; the match to TRBD1 covers 9 bases. Germline CDR1 reads SGHDT; CDR2 reads YYEEEE. J lost 2 bases, V lost 2 bases, and 6 bases had no gene match. CDR3 length: 16 residues. This CDR3 reads CASSFKQGAFTDTQYF. CDR3 DNA: TGTGCCAGCAGCTTCAAACAGGGGGCTTTCACAGATACGCAGTATTTT.

Many counts were recorded for this clonotype. The rearrangement joins TRBV20-1 to TRBJ1-1; D remains ambiguous. The CDR3 totals 13 residues. Between the trimmed V and J ends, which lost 4 bases and 0 bases, there was a span of 9 bases. Germline V gene sequence: CDR1 DFQATT, CDR2 SNEGSKA (reference sequence). The CDR3, as DNA: TGCAGTGCTAAACCGTTCGTGAACACTGAAGCTTTCTTT. This encodes CSAKPFVNTEAFF.

This clonotype was detected once. V usage is TRBV18 and J usage is TRBJ1-1, with D unclear. There are 13 residues in the CDR3. V lost 1 base and J lost 1, with 4 bases in between. Germline CDR1 is KGHSH and CDR2 is LQKENI. This chain's CDR3 is CASSPLRNTEAFF. In nucleotides, the CDR3 is TGTGCCAGCTCACCACTGAGGAACACTGAAGCTTTCTTT.

The gene calls are TRBV2 and TRBJ2-5; D is undetermined. The CDR3 extends over 12 amino acids. The V gene lost 5 bases and the J gene lost 3 bases, with 7 bases spanning the gap. The germline V gene encodes CDR1 SNHLY and CDR2 FYNNEI. The CDR3 is CASSIGKETQYF. The CDR3 DNA follows: TGTGCCAGCAGTATAGGGAAAGAGACCCAGTACTTC. Full variable domain (rest looked up from reference TRBV2 and TRBJ2-5): EPEVTQTPSHQVTQMGQEVILRCVPISNHLYFYWYRQILGQKVEFLVSFYNNEISEKSEIFDDQFSVERPDGSNFTLKIRSTKLEDSAMYFCASSIGKETQYFGPGTRLLVL.

The J gene is TRBJ1-2, the V gene TRBV11-2, with D perhaps matching TRBD1 (5 bases). Deletions cut 3 bases from V and 4 bases from J, with 30 bases between. The germline V gene encodes CDR1 SGHAT and CDR2 FQNNGV. This CDR3 has 20 residues. The CDR3, as DNA: TGTGCCAGCAGCTTCCTACCCGCAGGGTACAAGCGGGAAAAGTTCTATGGCTACACCTTC. It yields the protein CASSFLPAGYKREKFYGYTF.